This TCR beta chain was identified in a study of cytomegalovirus exposure and HLA in healthy donors. Study-wide results and limits: Productive rates of about 90% or about 30% were seen for most TCR beta V segments in an earlier analysis.

The CDR3 has 15 amino acids. Germline lookup yields CDR1 MNHNS and CDR2 SASEGT. Trimming cost V 4 bases and J 0 bases, with 11 bases left between them. For this clone: The antigen is not known.

A multiplex PCR was run with 60 Vbeta primers and 13 Jbeta primers. Data came from immunoSEQ multiplex PCR; TCRdb stores just in-frame clones and leaves some out. There are around 150,000 clones in the sample; 70% to 80% occur only once, and 6.5% to 7% lies in the top ten. This TCR was recovered from a man aged 40-49 years in good health and CMV-seropositive. Sequencing was performed on PBMCs. The chain carries TRBV6-1 and TRBJ2-3; a weak D match, TRBD1 (5 bases). DNA for the CDR3: TGTGCCAGCAGTGTAGTTGCAGGGAGCACAGATACGCAGTATTTT. It specifies CASSVVAGSTDTQYF.